The T cell receptor (beta chain) described here comes from a study of cytomegalovirus exposure and HLA in healthy donors. Study outcomes and limitations: Later, an analysis found that common viral pathogens appeared to be linked with several of the most significant clusters.

Worth noting for this clone: The antigen remains unidentified.

Healthy bone marrow donors supplied every sample. PCR used 60 Vbeta primers and 13 Jbeta primers. The table came from immunoSEQ multiplex PCR; TCRdb's copy has only in-frame clones and leaves some out. The repertoire consists of more than 150,000 clones, with roughly 72% occurring once and the leading ten covering under 2%. This CDR3 contains 13 residues. The germline V gene has CDR1 SGHNT and CDR2 YENEEA. V lost 5 bases to trimming and J lost 2 bases, with 10 bases between them. The chain couples TRBV11-3 to TRBJ2-7, with a weak D call TRBD1 (5 bases). The receptor comes from a man between 40 and 49 years old in good health and CMV-seronegative. Sample: PBMCs. CDR3 bases: TGTGCCAGCAGCCTTGGACACGCCTACGAGCAGTACTTC. Translation gives CASSLGHAYEQYF.